These 5 T cell receptor beta chains originate from one sample sequenced in a study of T cells in women clearing cervical HPV infection. The data were produced by immunoSEQ multiplex PCR, yet TCRdb's version contains in-frame clones alone and is incomplete. The sample features roughly 45,000 clones, with 0.95% to 1% in its top ten. The sequencing input was blood buffy coat. These receptors were taken from a woman aged 18 to 75 with a cervical HPV16 infection that either progressed to CIN3+ or cleared (not recorded which).

A note on this clone: The CDR3 end is not reached by the read, which stops 3 residues before it; the germline J gene fills it in. This chain joins TRBV18 and TRBJ2-2; no clear D gene. The CDR3 runs 13 residues. Germline V CDR1 and CDR2: KGHSH, LQKENI. The part of the CDR3 DNA that was read is TGTGCCAGCTCATCCCATCCGGGTGAAAAG. Translating it yields CASSSHPGEK. The whole CDR3 protein is CASSSHPGEKLFF. Together with reference TRBV18 and TRBJ2-2, the CDR3 gives the full variable domain: NAGVMQNPRHLVRRRGQEARLRCSPMKGHSHVYWYRQLPEEGLKFMVYLQKENIIDESGMPKERFSAEFPKEGPSILRIQQVVRGDSAAYFCASSSHPGEKLFFGEGSRLTVL.

In regard to this clone: Read coverage stops 3 residues before the CDR3 terminus; the germline J gene supplies the remainder. The gene calls are TRBV27 and TRBJ2-1, with TRBD1 matching over 12 bases. Per germline, CDR1 MNHEY and CDR2 SMNVEV (reference sequence). The length of the CDR3 is 14 residues. V shed 2 bases, J shed 9 bases, and the junction held 2 bases outside the gene matches. CDR3 amino acids: CASSLGDRGLEQFF. CDR3 DNA (partial): TGTGCCAGCAGTTTAGGGGACAGGGGGCTTGAG.

Remarks on this clone: The read is 3 residues too short to cover the CDR3 end, so that end is filled in from the germline J gene. V and J are TRBV5-4 and TRBJ1-2; D uncertain. Germline V gene lookup returns CDR1 SGHNT and CDR2 YYREEE (reference sequence). The CDR3 sequence is 15 residues long. Trimming took 0 bases from V and 2 from J, leaving 11 bases between them. The CDR3 is CASSLALTENYGYTF. The DNA read from the CDR3 is TGTGCCAGCAGCTTGGCGTTAACAGAGAACTATGGC.

Regarding this clone: The read comes to an end 3 residues before the CDR3 does, leaving the germline J gene to fill in the end. The chain uses TRBV19 and TRBJ1-4; D unclear. The CDR3 runs to 15 residues. Germline lookup yields CDR1 LNHDA and CDR2 SQIVND (reference sequence). Here the CDR3 reads CASSETKDGDSPLFF. CDR3 DNA (partial): TGTGCCAGTAGCGAGACAAAGGACGGGGATTCACCA.

As to this clone: The CDR3 extends 3 residues past the end of the read, so its final part is completed from the germline J gene. This sequence joins TRBV20-1 and TRBJ2-7; 11 nucleotides line up with TRBD2. Germline V gives CDR1 DFQATT, CDR2 SNEGSKA (reference sequence). The junction had 0 bases not matched to a gene; V was cut back by 3 bases and J by 2 bases. The length of the CDR3 is 13 residues. The CDR3 sequence: CSARTSGAYEQYF. Incomplete CDR3 DNA: TGCAGTGCTAGGACTAGCGGGGCCTACGAG.